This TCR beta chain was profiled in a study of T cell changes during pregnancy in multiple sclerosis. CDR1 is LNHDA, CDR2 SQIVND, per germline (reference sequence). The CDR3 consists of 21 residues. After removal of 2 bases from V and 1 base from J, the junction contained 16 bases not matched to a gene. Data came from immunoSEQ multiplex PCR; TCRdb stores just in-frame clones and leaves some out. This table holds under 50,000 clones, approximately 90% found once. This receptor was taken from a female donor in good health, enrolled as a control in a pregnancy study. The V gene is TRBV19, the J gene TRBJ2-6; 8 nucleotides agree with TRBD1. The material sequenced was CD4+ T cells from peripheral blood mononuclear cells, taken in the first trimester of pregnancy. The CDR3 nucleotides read TGTGCCAGTAGTATATGGGCGATGGACAGGGATAAGAAGTCTGGGGCCAACGTCCTGACTTTC. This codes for CASSIWAMDRDKKSGANVLTF.